The subject of this entry is one TCR beta chain. The antigen is not known. A junction boundary mismatches the germline segment, possibly from a read error. The primer mix had 60 Vbeta and 13 Jbeta primers. As processed by the authors: Some 80 million unique TCR beta chains, roughly 12 million shared, were counted in a later analysis. The assay was immunoSEQ multiplex PCR, and TCRdb's table has in-frame clones only and misses some. Clone size and the V and J calls come from that table; the DNA yielded D and trimming. The sample lists about 160,000 clones; roughly 80% were seen once. The germline gives CDR1 MNHNS, CDR2 SASEGT. The CDR3 loop spans 12 amino acids. The data are from a study of cytomegalovirus exposure and HLA in healthy donors. Study conclusions and caveats: In all likelihood, a cluster of highly shared sequence variants was a sequencing artifact. Further analysis was carried out later, and it showed several of the most significant clusters appearing linked to common viral pathogens. A later analysis found that most CMV-associated TCR beta chains appeared HLA-restricted.

The chain couples TRBV6-1 to TRBJ1-1; 7 bases line up with TRBD1. The sequenced material came from PBMCs. The clonotype comes from a man aged 18 to 30 in good health and CMV-seronegative. CDR3 sequence: CATKGANSEAFF. Here the CDR3 DNA reads TGTGCGACGAAGGGGGCCAACAGTGAAGCTTTCTTT.